The sample holds a few counts of the clone carrying this TCR beta chain. Its antigen is not known. The CDR3 covers 14 residues. Germline V lookup: CDR1 SQVTM, CDR2 ANQGSEA. The V gene lost 4 bases and the J gene lost 0 bases, with 12 bases spanning the gap. These data come from a study of T-cell memory formation after mild COVID-19. Looking at the study overall: TCR clusters were largely donor specific.

Sample barcodes and UMIs were carried by the TCR alpha and TCR beta cDNA libraries that 5'RACE generated with constant-segment primers. TCRdb recomputed calls from the 5' RACE reads with MiXCR, one row per CDR3 protein. The sample has roughly 350,000 distinct CDR3 sequences, around 13% seen once. Study findings and constraints: SARS-CoV-2 specificity was not confirmed for second-wave clones peaking on day 37. A subset of responding clones appeared in pre-infection memory, suggesting cross-reactive memory joined.

This chain links TRBV29-1 with TRBJ1-1; maybe TRBD1 (6 bases). This clonotype originated in a man aged 18 to 29 who had mild COVID-19 (a few samples of this study predate the infection). Cell type and time point are not known. Material: PBMCs or a T cell subset sorted from them (not recorded which). The CDR3 region has the DNA TGCAGCGTTGGGGGGACATACCTGAACACTGAAGCTTTCTTT. Protein sequence: CSVGGTYLNTEAFF.